This TCR beta chain derives from a study of metastatic and nonmetastatic thyroid tumors. Overall study: Patients with malignant and benign thyroid disease provided blood and tumor or nodule tissue, whose repertoires were compared.

The CDR3 is made up of 14 amino acids. Germline V gene data show CDR1 as SGHRS and CDR2 as YFSETQ. Trimming pared 4 bases from V and 2 bases from J, leaving 12 bases between. Ahead of thyroid surgery, no patient had received treatment of any kind. Per the original methods: The distant-metastasis classifier for papillary thyroid cancer was built from CDR3 differences across clinicopathological groups. TCRdb re-called clones via MiXCR from the PCR reads. These V and J calls originate from TCRdb's pipeline instead of the authors' own analysis. The repertoire holds 7,700 or so clones, with approximately 30% as singletons.

The sequence was obtained from a female donor with papillary thyroid cancer or a benign thyroid nodule (not recorded which). Some clones in this sample may be carry-over from other donors' samples. The V and J genes are TRBV5-1 and TRBJ2-5; a weak D match, TRBD2 (6 bases). Sequenced sample: tumor tissue. The CDR3 coding sequence is TGCGCCAGCAGCCTGGGAGCGGGTCAAGAGACCCAGTACTTC. This encodes CASSLGAGQETQYF.